This T cell receptor (beta chain) was retrieved from a study of CD8 T cells in ankylosing spondylitis (TCRdb year 2017). Notes on the research overall: To find TCR variants linked to disease, the study profiled T cell receptor beta repertoires in ankylosing spondylitis patients and healthy donors. The full study cohort was made up of approximately 24 ankylosing spondylitis patients and 108 healthy donors. Samples of peripheral blood were taken, and for ankylosing spondylitis patients, synovial fluid was collected as well. The investigation overall reported the following: A TCR beta motif made up of eight or nine highly homologous amino acid variants appeared to be characteristic of blood from ankylosing spondylitis patients. Some motif variants were previously reported in synovial fluid and blood of reactive arthritis patients, suggesting common disease-initiation mechanisms. According to the report, matched synovial fluid samples from ankylosing spondylitis patients were significantly enriched for the disease-linked clones. A CD8+ phenotype was shown by the disease-linked clones, which were found at relatively low frequencies in peripheral blood.

Sequencing relied on an Illumina HiSeq 2500. Quantitative 5'-RACE with molecular barcodes was the method used to prepare the TCR beta libraries. The study's processing was this. To identify disease-linked TCR variants, a new computational method was used, one built on a probabilistic model of VDJ rearrangement. The public reads were quality trimmed at Q25 with fastp and then assembled into clones with MiXCR by TCRdb, keeping productive beta chains. Each CDR3 protein appears once, grouped with its most common genes and DNA. The authors' filters were not applied to this entry. This sample is represented by about 340,000 distinct CDR3 sequences; 14% to 15% of them were singletons. The ten largest account for 0.85% to 1.4% of the sample. The CDR3 sequence holds 17 residues, the cysteine and phenylalanine included. Only the CDR3 part of the read is kept: 51 bases, read in frame from the first base. Trimming removed 6 bases from V and 5 bases from J; the gene matches leave 14 bases unexplained. The germline V gene supplies CDR1 SQVTM and CDR2 ANQGSEA.

This clonotype was picked up a small number of times. Its antigen is still unknown. One base away there is no much larger clone; base qualities are not given. This sequence uses TRBV29-1 and TRBJ2-5; 14 bases in the middle match TRBD2. The clonotype comes from a male donor with ankylosing spondylitis or in good health (not recorded which). The sequencing sample was made of blood, either unsorted or a sorted T cell fraction (not recorded which). The sequenced DNA: TGCAGCGTGACGCGCCCGACTAGCGGGAGGGCCTTGGAGACCCAGTACTTC. Its translation is CSVTRPTSGRALETQYF.